The clone carrying this T cell receptor beta chain was seen ten or more times. The antigen is undetermined. This entry is derived from a study of response to subunit inactivated influenza vaccine. General study results and limits: The authors suggested that few new T cells are recruited per seasonal influenza vaccination.

TCRdb ran MiXCR on the RT-PCR reads and lists one entry per CDR3 protein. The table records 450,000 to 500,000 distinct CDR3 sequences, approximately 11% of them present only once. Germline CDR1 and CDR2: SNHLY and FYNNEI. The CDR3 spans 15 residues. With 6 bases clipped from V and 3 bases from J, the junction kept 7 bases outside the gene matches. This receptor was taken from a man in his fifties or sixties who received an inactivated influenza vaccine. The rearrangement links TRBV2 to TRBJ2-2; 7 bases align to TRBD1. The starting material was PBMCs from blood, obtained about 40 days after vaccination. CDR3 region: CASSNEGADTGELFF. CDR3 bases: TGTGCCAGCAGCAACGAGGGGGCCGACACCGGGGAGCTGTTTTTT.